Many counts were recorded for the clone carrying this T cell receptor (beta chain). Its antigen is not known. Authors' analysis steps: For papillary thyroid cancer, a distant-metastasis classifier was constructed from CDR3 differences observed across clinicopathological groups. Via MiXCR, TCRdb re-called the PCR reads. Here the V and J calls rest on TCRdb's processing, not on the authors' analysis. The sample lists around 53,000 clones; more than 15% were seen once. Not a single patient had been given any form of treatment at any point before undergoing thyroid surgery. The CDR3 length is 14 residues. Germline CDR1 is MNHEY and CDR2 is SMNVEV (reference sequence). V lost 8 bases and J 1 base, leaving 11 bases between the germline ends. These data come from a study of metastatic and nonmetastatic thyroid tumors. About the study: A comparison of repertoires was made across blood and tumor or nodule tissue from malignant and benign thyroid patients. Study results and caveats: Malignant tumors reportedly showed significantly higher TCR beta diversity than benign nodules in both blood and tumor.

The V and J genes are TRBV27 and TRBJ2-2; perhaps TRBD1 as D (6 bases). Sequenced sample: blood. This sequence was found in a female donor with papillary thyroid cancer or a benign thyroid nodule (not recorded which). Some clones in this sample may be carry-over from other donors' samples. CDR3 residues: CASLGRGNTGELFF. CDR3 nucleotides: TGTGCCAGCCTTGGCAGGGGGAACACCGGGGAGCTGTTTTTT.